A single sample gave rise to the 21 T cell receptor beta chains below, sequenced in a study of blood T cells in healthy people across ages (dated by TCRdb to between 2015 and 2016). Receptors were amplified or captured by 5' RACE. These reads were obtained on an Illumina HiSeq 2500. The second PCR ran for about 6 to 11 cycles and used a J-beta primer mix along with a sample-barcoded 5' primer. TCRdb reprocessed the public reads (quality trimming at Q25 with fastp, clone calling with MiXCR) and kept in-frame beta chains. Every entry covers one CDR3 protein and lists the most common genes and DNA from its rows. This sample has over 950,000 distinct CDR3 sequences in its table, and 51% of those were observed once. The ten largest account for roughly 23% of the sample. The sequenced material came from blood. The receptors shown here come from a woman aged 55-70 years in good health.

This clonotype was picked up one time. The V gene is TRBV28, the J gene TRBJ1-2; the match to TRBD1 covers 7 bases. Germline CDR1 and CDR2: MDHEN and SYDVKM. The CDR3 is made up of 14 amino acids. V lost 6 bases and J lost 8; bases outside the gene matches: 12. This CDR3 reads CASRSTGAPWGYTF. The CDR3 region has the DNA TGTGCCAGCAGATCAACAGGGGCTCCCTGGGGCTACACCTTC.

The chain carries TRBV28 and TRBJ2-3; tentative D call: TRBD2 (5 bases). Germline V CDR1 and CDR2: MDHEN, SYDVKM. Trimming stripped 7 bases from V and 3 bases from J, with 17 bases between. This CDR3 spans 15 amino acids. CDR3 nucleotides: TGTGCCAGCAATTTGTCTCTCCCGGGAACAGATACGCAGTATTTT. It encodes CASNLSLPGTDTQYF.

This clonotype appeared a few times. V usage is TRBV3-1 and J usage is TRBJ2-1; 7 nucleotides align to TRBD1. Unmatched junction bases numbered 11, after V lost 8 bases and J lost 4 bases. This CDR3 spans 15 amino acids. Germline values: CDR1 LGHDT, CDR2 YNNKEL (reference sequence). The CDR3 coding sequence is TGTGCCAGCTCAGCCGAAGGACAGGCGTACAATGAGCAGTTCTTC. Its protein product is CASSAEGQAYNEQFF.

CDR3 sequence: CASSQSQRETQYF. CDR3 sequence (DNA): TGTGCCAGCAGCCAGAGTCAGAGGGAGACCCAGTACTTC. V usage is TRBV7-2 and J usage is TRBJ2-5; D call uncertain. The CDR3 is 13 residues long. With 5 bases removed from V and 5 bases from J, the gap between germline ends came to 12 bases. Germline V CDR1 and CDR2: SGHTA, FQGNSA.

V and J are TRBV7-2 and TRBJ2-7; 11 positions match TRBD1. The V gene's germline CDR1 is SGHTA and CDR2 FQGNSA. The CDR3 loop spans 16 amino acids. J lost 1 base, V lost 2 bases, and 4 bases had no gene match. The CDR3 DNA sequence: TGTGCCAGCAGCTTACGTGGGGACAGGGGGTCCTACGAGCAGTACTTC. This translates into CASSLRGDRGSYEQYF. Based on the CDR3 plus reference TRBV7-2 and TRBJ2-7, the full variable domain is GAGVSQSPSNKVTEKGKDVELRCDPISGHTALYWYRQSLGQGLEFLIYFQGNSAPDKSGLPSDRFSAERTGGSVSTLTIQRTQQEDSAVYLCASSLRGDRGSYEQYFGPGTRLTVT.

This clonotype was seen only a few times. The rearrangement uses TRBV20-1 and TRBJ2-7; D gene uncertain. CDR3 length: 13 amino acids. Per the germline V gene, CDR1 is DFQATT and CDR2 is SNEGSKA (reference sequence). V was shortened by 2 bases and J by 3 bases, with 11 bases between the two germline ends. The CDR3 coding sequence is TGCAGTGCTAGAAGCCCCTATAACTACGAGCAGTACTTC. This codes for CSARSPYNYEQYF.

The V gene is TRBV27, the J gene TRBJ2-2; D possibly corresponds to TRBD1 (5 bases). The germline V gene has CDR1 MNHEY and CDR2 SMNVEV (reference sequence). The CDR3 is made up of 13 amino acids. V was cut by 6 bases and J by 5 bases, with 10 bases left in between. The CDR3 sequence is CASSRQLTGELFF. DNA for the CDR3: TGTGCCAGCAGCCGACAGTTGACCGGGGAGCTGTTTTTT.

CDR3 nucleotide sequence: TGTGCCATCAGTGAGATCTTACGGGGCTCCTACGAGCAGTACTTC. Amino acid sequence: CAISEILRGSYEQYF. The V gene is TRBV10-3, the J gene TRBJ2-7; the D gene is possibly TRBD2 (5 bases). There are 15 residues in the CDR3. The germline V gene encodes CDR1 ENHRY and CDR2 SYGVKD. V was clipped by 2 bases and J by 0 bases, with 11 bases between them.

The chain is built from TRBV20-1 and TRBJ2-1, with D perhaps TRBD2 (7 bases). Trimming stripped 5 bases from V and 4 bases from J, with 12 bases between. The germline gives CDR1 DFQATT, CDR2 SNEGSKA (reference sequence). The CDR3 covers 13 residues. Here the CDR3 DNA reads TGCAGTGCTCCGAGCGGGACATACAATGAGCAGTTCTTC. Translated, it gives CSAPSGTYNEQFF.

In its sample, this clonotype was seen once. V is TRBV13 and J is TRBJ2-7; a weak D match, TRBD2 (5 bases). V lost 5 bases and J 0 bases, leaving 20 bases between the germline ends. CDR3 length: 17 residues. Germline CDR1 reads PRHDT; CDR2 reads FYEKMQ (reference sequence). The CDR3 region has the DNA TGTGCCAGCAGCGGTACGGGATGGGGAGCCCCCTCCTACGAGCAGTACTTC. This codes for CASSGTGWGAPSYEQYF. The whole variable domain, filled in from reference TRBV13 and TRBJ2-7, reads AAGVIQSPRHLIKEKRETATLKCYPIPRHDTVYWYQQGPGQDPQFLISFYEKMQSDKGSIPDRFSAQQFSDYHSELNMSSLELGDSALYFCASSGTGWGAPSYEQYFGPGTRLTVT.

The J gene is TRBJ2-5, the V gene TRBV29-1, with D perhaps TRBD2 (6 bases). The CDR3 is made up of 14 amino acids. Germline assignment: CDR1 SQVTM and CDR2 ANQGSEA. The V end was cut by 5 bases, the J end by 11 bases, with 24 bases between. The CDR3 region is CSVTGWRAGGEQYF. The CDR3 coding sequence is TGCAGCGTTACCGGGTGGAGGGCCGGGGGTGAGCAGTACTTC.

This clonotype came up a few times. This chain connects TRBV7-9 to TRBJ2-3; 7 bases fit TRBD2. The CDR3 is 16 residues long. Germline-derived CDR1 and CDR2 are SEHNR and FQNEAQ (reference sequence). With 4 bases clipped from V and 2 bases from J, the junction kept 9 bases outside the gene matches. CDR3 DNA sequence: TGTGCCAGCAGCTCCCCTAGCGGCCAATTCACAGATACGCAGTATTTT. This encodes CASSSPSGQFTDTQYF.

The chain has TRBV20-1 and TRBJ1-6, with a tentative D call TRBD1 (6 bases). CDR1 is DFQATT, CDR2 SNEGSKA, per germline (reference sequence). The CDR3 consists of 14 residues. The V end was cut by 3 bases, the J end by 6 bases, with 12 bases between. CDR3 DNA: TGCAGTGCTAGGCCGGACAGCAGTAATTCACCCCTCCACTTT. Translated: CSARPDSSNSPLHF.

This chain connects TRBV12-3 or TRBV12-4 to TRBJ2-4; D might be TRBD2 (6 bases). This CDR3 spans 13 amino acids. Trimming left V 7 bases short and J 5 bases short, with 12 bases between. The CDR3 DNA reads as TGTGCCAGCATGAGGAGGGGTCAAAACATTCAGTACTTC. Protein product: CASMRRGQNIQYF.

Notes on this clonotype: The junction departs from germline at one end; a sequencing error may be responsible. The rearrangement links TRBV5-1 to TRBJ1-6; maybe TRBD1 (5 bases). CDR3 size: 13 residues. Germline V gene lookup returns CDR1 SGHRS and CDR2 YFSETQ. The CDR3 DNA follows: TGTGCCAGCAGGAGGGACCTGGATTCACCCCTCCACTTT. Protein sequence: CASRRDLDSPLHF.

This clonotype appeared a few times. The V gene is TRBV7-9, the J gene TRBJ1-2; D gene uncertain. Between the trimmed V and J ends, which lost 0 bases and 8 bases, there was a span of 10 bases. The CDR3 contains 13 residues. From germline, CDR1 is SEHNR and CDR2 FQNEAQ (reference sequence). The CDR3 here is CASSLANFKGYTF. As DNA, the CDR3 is TGTGCCAGCAGCTTAGCGAACTTCAAAGGCTACACCTTC.

In this sample, this clonotype turned up a few times. V gene TRBV29-1 combines with J gene TRBJ2-7; 7 nucleotides agree with TRBD1. Germline V CDR1 and CDR2: SQVTM, ANQGSEA. After removal of 3 bases from V and 4 bases from J, the junction contained 3 bases not matched to a gene. CDR3 length: 12 residues. The CDR3 protein is CSVDGTAYEQYF. Written as DNA, the CDR3 is TGCAGCGTTGATGGGACAGCTTACGAGCAGTACTTC.

This clonotype turned up a few times. The V gene is TRBV6-2 or TRBV6-3, the J gene TRBJ2-5; 8 bases are a match to TRBD1. The V segment lost 7 bases and the J segment 2 bases; nucleotides outside the gene matches: 6. The CDR3 sequence is 14 residues long. Germline CDR1 reads MNHEY; CDR2 reads SVGEGT. As DNA, the CDR3 is TGTGCCAGCATCCGGACAGGGCGGCAAGAGACCCAGTACTTC. Its protein is CASIRTGRQETQYF.

This chain connects TRBV6-1 to TRBJ2-3, with D unresolved. Germline V CDR1 and CDR2: MNHNS, SASEGT. The length of the CDR3 is 14 residues. With 5 bases removed from V and 4 bases from J, the gap between germline ends came to 13 bases. CDR3: CASSPERGPDTQYF. The DNA of the CDR3 is TGTGCCAGCAGTCCTGAACGCGGTCCAGATACGCAGTATTTT.

This clonotype was counted only a few times. J is TRBJ2-7 and V is TRBV4-2; 7 bases match TRBD2. The CDR3 has 18 residues. Germline-derived CDR1 and CDR2 are LGHNA and YNFKEQ. With 4 bases clipped from V and 1 base from J, the junction kept 16 bases outside the gene matches. The CDR3: CASSPEVRGSGPSYEQYF. CDR3 bases: TGTGCCAGCAGCCCCGAAGTCCGCGGGAGTGGGCCTTCCTACGAGCAGTACTTC.

This clonotype was counted only a few times. The chain couples TRBV14 to TRBJ1-2; D uncertain. The germline V gene has CDR1 SGHDN and CDR2 FVKESK. This CDR3 has 16 amino acids. V was pared by 2 bases and J by 3 bases, with 16 bases between. In DNA, the CDR3 is TGTGCCAGCAGCCAATATGCCGGCGGAGGATACTATGGCTACACCTTC. Translated, it gives CASSQYAGGGYYGYTF.